This TCR beta chain derives from a study of T cell changes during pregnancy in multiple sclerosis. Profiled with immunoSEQ multiplex PCR; TCRdb holds only in-frame clones, not every one. The data show some 73,000 clones, over 80% seen once. The CDR3 length is 16 residues. The germline V and J ends were trimmed by 0 bases and 3 bases, with 14 bases remaining between them. Germline CDR1 reads MGHRA; CDR2 reads YSYEKL. Source: peripheral blood, taken in the third trimester of pregnancy. The genes are TRBV4-1 and TRBJ1-1, with D uncertain. The TCR was taken from a female donor in good health, enrolled as a control in a pregnancy study. The CDR3 here is CASSQDSTGRDTEAFF. CDR3 in DNA: TGCGCCAGCAGCCAAGACTCTACGGGGAGGGACACTGAAGCTTTCTTT.